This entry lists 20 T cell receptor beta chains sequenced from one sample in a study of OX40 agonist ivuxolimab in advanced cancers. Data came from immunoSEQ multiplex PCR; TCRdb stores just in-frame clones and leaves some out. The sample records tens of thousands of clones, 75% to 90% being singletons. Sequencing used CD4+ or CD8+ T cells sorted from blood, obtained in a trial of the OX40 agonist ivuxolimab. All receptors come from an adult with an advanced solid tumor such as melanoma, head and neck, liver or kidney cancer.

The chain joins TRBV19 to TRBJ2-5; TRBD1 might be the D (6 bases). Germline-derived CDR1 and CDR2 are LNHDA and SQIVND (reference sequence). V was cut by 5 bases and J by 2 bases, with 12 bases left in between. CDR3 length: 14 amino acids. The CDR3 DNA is TGTGCCAGTAGTCGGACAGCATTACAAGAGACCCAGTACTTC. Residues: CASSRTALQETQYF.

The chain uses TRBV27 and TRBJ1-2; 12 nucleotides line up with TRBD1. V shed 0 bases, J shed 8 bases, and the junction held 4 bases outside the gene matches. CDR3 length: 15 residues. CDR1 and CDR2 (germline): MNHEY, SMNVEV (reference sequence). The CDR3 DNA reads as TGTGCCAGCAGTTTATCGGGACAGGGGGCGTGGGGCTACACCTTC. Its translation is CASSLSGQGAWGYTF.

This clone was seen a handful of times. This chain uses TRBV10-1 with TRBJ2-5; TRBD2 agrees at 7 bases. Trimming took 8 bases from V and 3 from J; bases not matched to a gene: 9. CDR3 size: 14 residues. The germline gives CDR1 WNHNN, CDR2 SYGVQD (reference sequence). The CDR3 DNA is TGCGCCAGCTCGGCTGGGGGGGGGAAAGAGACCCAGTACTTC. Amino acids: CASSAGGGKETQYF.

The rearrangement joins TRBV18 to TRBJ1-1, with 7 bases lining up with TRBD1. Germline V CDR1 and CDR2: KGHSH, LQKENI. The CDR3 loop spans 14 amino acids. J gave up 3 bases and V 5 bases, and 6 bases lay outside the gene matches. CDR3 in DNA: TGTGCCAGCTCATCGACAGGGAAGGACACTGAAGCTTTCTTT. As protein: CASSSTGKDTEAFF.

CDR3 residues: CASSLGQVHNQPQHF. CDR3 bases: TGTGCCAGCAGCTTGGGACAGGTTCACAATCAGCCCCAGCATTTT. This chain uses TRBV7-9 with TRBJ1-5, with 8 bases matching TRBD1. There are 15 residues in the CDR3. The ends lost 3 bases at V and 3 bases at J; junction bases unmatched: 4. The V gene's germline CDR1 is SEHNR and CDR2 FQNEAQ (reference sequence).

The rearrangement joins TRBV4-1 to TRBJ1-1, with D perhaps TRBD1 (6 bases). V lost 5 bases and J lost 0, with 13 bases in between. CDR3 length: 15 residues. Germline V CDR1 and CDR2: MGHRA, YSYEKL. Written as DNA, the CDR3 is TGCGCCAGCAGCACCCTAGGGGGGTTGAACACTGAAGCTTTCTTT. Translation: CASSTLGGLNTEAFF.

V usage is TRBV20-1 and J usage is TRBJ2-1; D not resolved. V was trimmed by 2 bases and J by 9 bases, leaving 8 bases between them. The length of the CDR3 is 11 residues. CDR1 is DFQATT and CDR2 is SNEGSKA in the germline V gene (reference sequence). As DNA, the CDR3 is TGCAGTGCTAGATCCATGACTGAGCAGTTCTTC. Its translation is CSARSMTEQFF.

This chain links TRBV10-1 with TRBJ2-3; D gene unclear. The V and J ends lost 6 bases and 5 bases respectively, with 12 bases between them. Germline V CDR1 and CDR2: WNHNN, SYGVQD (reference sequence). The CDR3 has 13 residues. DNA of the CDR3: TGCGCCAGCAGCAGGCAGGTGGAAGATACGCAGTATTTT. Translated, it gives CASSRQVEDTQYF.

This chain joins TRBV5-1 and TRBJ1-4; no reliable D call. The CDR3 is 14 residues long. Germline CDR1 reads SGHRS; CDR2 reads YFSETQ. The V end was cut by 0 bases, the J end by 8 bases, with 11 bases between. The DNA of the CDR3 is TGCGCCAGCAGCTTGGGGGCGGGCGTGGAAAAACTGTTTTTT. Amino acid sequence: CASSLGAGVEKLFF.

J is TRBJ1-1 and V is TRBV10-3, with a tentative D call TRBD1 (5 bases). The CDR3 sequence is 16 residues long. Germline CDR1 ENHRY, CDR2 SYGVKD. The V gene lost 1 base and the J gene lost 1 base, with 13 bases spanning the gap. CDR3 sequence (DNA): TGTGCCATCAGTGAGTGGGGGGAGGGGTGGAACACTGAAGCTTTCTTT. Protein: CAISEWGEGWNTEAFF.

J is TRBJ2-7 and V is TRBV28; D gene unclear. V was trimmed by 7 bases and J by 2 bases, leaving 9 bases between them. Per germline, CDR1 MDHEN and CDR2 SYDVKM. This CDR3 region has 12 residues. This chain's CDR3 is CASKDGTYEQYF. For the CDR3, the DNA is TGTGCCAGCAAGGACGGCACCTACGAGCAGTACTTC.

The CDR3 protein is CASSQGQGLYNEQFF. For the CDR3, the DNA is TGTGCCAGCAGCCAGGGACAGGGCCTCTACAATGAGCAGTTCTTC. This chain links TRBV5-5 with TRBJ2-1; TRBD1 matches at 9 bases. V lost 4 bases and J lost 3; bases outside the gene matches: 5. The CDR3 loop spans 15 amino acids. Germline V CDR1 and CDR2: SGHKS, YYEKEE (reference sequence).

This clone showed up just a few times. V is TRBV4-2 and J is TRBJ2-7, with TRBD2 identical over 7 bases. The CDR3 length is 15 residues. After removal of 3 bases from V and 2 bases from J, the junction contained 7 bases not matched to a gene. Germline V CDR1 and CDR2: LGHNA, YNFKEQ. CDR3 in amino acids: CASSQGGGKTYEQYF. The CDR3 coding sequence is TGTGCCAGCAGCCAGGGCGGGGGTAAGACCTACGAGCAGTACTTC.

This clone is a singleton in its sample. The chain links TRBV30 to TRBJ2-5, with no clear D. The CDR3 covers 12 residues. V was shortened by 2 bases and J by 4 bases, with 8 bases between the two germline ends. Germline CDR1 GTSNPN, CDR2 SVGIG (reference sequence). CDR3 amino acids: CAWSSQGETQYF. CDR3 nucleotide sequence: TGTGCCTGGAGTTCCCAAGGAGAGACCCAGTACTTC.

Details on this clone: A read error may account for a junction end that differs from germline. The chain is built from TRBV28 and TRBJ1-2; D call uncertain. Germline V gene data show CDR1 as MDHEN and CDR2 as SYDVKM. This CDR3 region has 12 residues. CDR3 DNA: TGTGCCAGCAGTAACCTTAACGATGGCTACACCTTC. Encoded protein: CASSNLNDGYTF.

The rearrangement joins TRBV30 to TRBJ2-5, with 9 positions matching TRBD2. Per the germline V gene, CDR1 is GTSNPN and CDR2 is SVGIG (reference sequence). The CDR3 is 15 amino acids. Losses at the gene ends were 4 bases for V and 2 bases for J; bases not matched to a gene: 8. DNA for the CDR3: TGTGCCTGGAAGAAGCGGGGGGCCGGTCAAGAGACCCAGTACTTC. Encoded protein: CAWKKRGAGQETQYF.

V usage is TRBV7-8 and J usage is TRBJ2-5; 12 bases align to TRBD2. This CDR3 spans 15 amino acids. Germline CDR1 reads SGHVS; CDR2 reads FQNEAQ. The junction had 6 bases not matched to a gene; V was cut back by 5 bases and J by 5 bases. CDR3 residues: CASSPTSGSGETQYF. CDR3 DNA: TGTGCCAGCAGCCCGACTAGCGGGAGTGGGGAGACCCAGTACTTC.

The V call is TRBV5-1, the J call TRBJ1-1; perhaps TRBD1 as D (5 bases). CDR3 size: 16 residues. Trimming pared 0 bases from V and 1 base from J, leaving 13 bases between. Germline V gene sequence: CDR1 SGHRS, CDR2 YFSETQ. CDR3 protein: CASSLARGRGNTEAFF. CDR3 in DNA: TGCGCCAGCAGCTTGGCCAGAGGGAGGGGGAACACTGAAGCTTTCTTT.

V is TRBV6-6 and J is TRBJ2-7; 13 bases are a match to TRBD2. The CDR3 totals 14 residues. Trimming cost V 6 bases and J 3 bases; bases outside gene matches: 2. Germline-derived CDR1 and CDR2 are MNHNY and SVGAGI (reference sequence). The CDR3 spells CASRGLAGSYEQYF. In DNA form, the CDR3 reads TGTGCCAGCAGGGGACTAGCGGGAAGCTACGAGCAGTACTTC.

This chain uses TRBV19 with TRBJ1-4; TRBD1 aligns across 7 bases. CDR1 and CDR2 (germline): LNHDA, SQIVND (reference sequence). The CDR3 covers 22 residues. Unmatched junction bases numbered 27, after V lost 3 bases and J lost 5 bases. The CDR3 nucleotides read TGTGCCAGTAGTATGGGGCCCTACAGGGGCGCGCTAGCTGGACGATGGAATGAAAAACTGTTTTTT. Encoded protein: CASSMGPYRGALAGRWNEKLFF.